The TCR beta chain under discussion was sequenced for a study of blood T cell repertoires in COVID-19. TCRdb's table, derived via immunoSEQ multiplex PCR, lists solely in-frame clones and lacks some. The data hold fewer than 150,000 clones, with around 80% observed a single time. The CDR3 loop spans 14 amino acids. Trimming removed 5 bases from V and 4 bases from J; junction bases left unmatched: 7. Per the germline V gene, CDR1 is SGHTA and CDR2 is FQGTGA. This receptor was identified in a man aged 55-75 years who had recovered from COVID-19. The sample comprised peripheral blood. V gene TRBV7-3 combines with J gene TRBJ1-1; 7 nucleotides agree with TRBD1. The CDR3 spells CASSPTGTATEAFF. As DNA, the CDR3 is TGTGCCAGCAGCCCGACAGGGACGGCCACTGAAGCTTTCTTT.